Detailed here is one T cell receptor beta chain. These data are taken from a study of blood T cell repertoires in COVID-19. Across the study: Some COVID-19 samples were acute and others convalescent; all came from the United States, Italy and Spain.

Trimming took 4 bases from V and 3 from J, leaving 9 bases between them. This CDR3 has 13 residues. Germline CDR1 and CDR2: SNHLY and FYNNEI. Clones were sequenced by immunoSEQ multiplex PCR, and TCRdb holds only the in-frame ones, with some missing. The table has about 71,000 clones, roughly 82% seen once. Sequenced sample: peripheral blood. J is TRBJ1-1 and V is TRBV2; no clear D. The receptor's source is a woman aged 80 or older with acute or convalescent COVID-19. Here the CDR3 reads CASSVDSDTEAFF. As DNA, the CDR3 is TGTGCCAGCAGTGTTGACTCCGACACTGAAGCTTTCTTT.